This TCR beta chain emerged from a study of cytomegalovirus exposure and HLA in healthy donors. TCRdb's table, derived via immunoSEQ multiplex PCR, lists solely in-frame clones and lacks some. The top ten clones hold more than 1% of a sample with around 63,000 clones, more than 70% of them seen once. Germline values: CDR1 MRHNA, CDR2 SNTAGT. The V and J ends lost 4 bases and 5 bases, in that order; junction bases with no gene match: 0. CDR3 length: 14 amino acids. The study, taken as a whole, reports: Researchers catalogued 164 TCR beta chains as cytomegalovirus-associated. Rare sequences made up most TCRs, while some public TCRs were found in many donors.

Details on this clone: As yet, its antigen is unknown.

The TCR originated in a woman in her late teens or twenties in good health and CMV-seronegative. What was sequenced was PBMCs. The chain links TRBV6-4 to TRBJ2-3; 13 bases match TRBD2. The CDR3: CASSGLAGGDTQYF. DNA of the CDR3: TGTGCCAGCAGTGGACTAGCGGGGGGAGATACGCAGTATTTT.